This T cell receptor beta chain came from a study of cytomegalovirus exposure and HLA in healthy donors. Study conclusions and caveats: Three chains linked to CMV were shown in vitro to be specific for CMV antigens. Exclusion applied to some V segments, including TRBV6-2 and TRBV6-3, as they were indistinguishable.

In nominal health when sampled, donors likely had unrecorded immune exposures nonetheless. Notes on this clone: Its antigen is unidentified.

The CDR3 has 13 amino acids. Trimming shortened V by 8 bases and J by 1 base, and 11 bases separated the two germline ends. CDR1 is ENHRY, CDR2 SYGVKD, per germline. It was with 60 Vbeta and 13 Jbeta primers that the PCR ran. Only in-frame clones appear in the TCRdb table, and some are missing; sequencing was by immunoSEQ multiplex PCR. The sample shows approximately 130,000 clones, around 75% of them seen only once. Sequenced: PBMCs. This clonotype originated in a man aged 25-40 years in good health and CMV-seronegative. The chain joins TRBV10-3 to TRBJ1-2; D is possibly TRBD1 (5 bases). The CDR3 loop reads CAIRGGDNYGYTF. CDR3 DNA sequence: TGTGCCATCCGTGGGGGAGATAACTATGGCTACACCTTC.